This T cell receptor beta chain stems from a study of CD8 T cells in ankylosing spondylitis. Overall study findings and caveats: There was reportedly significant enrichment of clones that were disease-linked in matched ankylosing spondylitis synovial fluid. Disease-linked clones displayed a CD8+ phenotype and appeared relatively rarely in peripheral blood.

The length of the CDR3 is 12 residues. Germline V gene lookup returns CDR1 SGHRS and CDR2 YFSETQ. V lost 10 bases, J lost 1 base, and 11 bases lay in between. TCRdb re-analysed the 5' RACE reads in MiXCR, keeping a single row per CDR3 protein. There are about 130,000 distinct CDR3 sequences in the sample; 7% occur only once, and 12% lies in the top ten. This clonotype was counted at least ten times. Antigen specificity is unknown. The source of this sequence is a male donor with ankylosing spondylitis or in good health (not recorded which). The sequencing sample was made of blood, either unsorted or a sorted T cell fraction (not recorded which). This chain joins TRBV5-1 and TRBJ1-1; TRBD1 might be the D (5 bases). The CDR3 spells CASGDGNTEAFF. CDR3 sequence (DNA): TGCGCCTCCGGGGACGGGAACACTGAAGCTTTCTTT.